This T cell receptor (beta chain) was observed in a study of PD-1 blockade in classical Hodgkin lymphoma. A remark on this clone: One end of the junction is discordant with germline, which a read error may explain.

Time point given: cycle 4 day 1 (C4D1), after 6 weeks of nivolumab. Each and every patient relapsed after autologous stem cell transplantation, and patients got differing brentuximab vedotin exposure. Magnetic negative selection was used to purify CD8+ T cells from thawed PBMCs. Complete response, partial response or progressive disease was each patient's best response. Here immunoSEQ multiplex PCR was the method, and the copy in TCRdb shows in-frame clones only, minus some. The repertoire consists of roughly 20,000 clones, with about 88% occurring once and the leading ten covering around 5%. The CDR3 consists of 11 residues. Germline CDR1 SGDLS, CDR2 YYNGEE.

The chain has TRBV9 and TRBJ1-1; the D is unclear. The sequence was obtained from a human donor with classical Hodgkin lymphoma. This specimen consisted of CD8+ T cells from blood, obtained before the fourth cycle of nivolumab. Here the CDR3 DNA reads TGTGCCAGCAGCGAGGCCTCTGTGCTCCCATTT. Translated, it gives CASSEASVLPF.